This TCR beta chain was retrieved from a study of beta chain features in type 1 diabetes. cDNA synthesis used the whole RNA isolate, giving expressed TCRB sequences. TCRdb's table, derived via immunoSEQ multiplex PCR, lists solely in-frame clones and lacks some. The sample consists of roughly 500,000 clones, approximately 28% of them appearing once. V lost 1 base to trimming and J lost 4 bases, with 8 bases between them. Germline values: CDR1 MGHRA, CDR2 YSYEKL. The CDR3 extends over 14 amino acids. This clone was found a few times. The same CDR3 also results from other DNA sequences found in this sample.

Sample: naive CD4+ T cells from blood. The receptor was derived from a man younger than 35 in good health. The chain employs TRBV4-1 and TRBJ2-1; D is undetermined. The CDR3 reads CASSQVRSYNEQFF. In DNA, the CDR3 is TGCGCCAGCAGCCAAGTACGGAGTTACAATGAGCAGTTCTTC.